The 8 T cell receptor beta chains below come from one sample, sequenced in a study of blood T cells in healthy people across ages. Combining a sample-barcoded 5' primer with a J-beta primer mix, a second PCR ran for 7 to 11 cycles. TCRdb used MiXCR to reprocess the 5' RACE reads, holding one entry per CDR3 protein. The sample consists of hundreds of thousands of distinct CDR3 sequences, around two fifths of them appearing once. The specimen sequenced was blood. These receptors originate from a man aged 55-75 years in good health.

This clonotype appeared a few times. This chain's CDR3 is CASTRGGPINEQFF. The CDR3 nucleotides are TGTGCCAGCACTCGCGGGGGGCCAATCAATGAGCAGTTCTTC. V is TRBV27 and J is TRBJ2-1; 8 bases map to TRBD2. The CDR3 extends over 14 amino acids. J was trimmed by 6 bases and V by 7 bases; bases with no gene match: 8. Germline CDR1 and CDR2: MNHEY and SMNVEV (reference sequence).

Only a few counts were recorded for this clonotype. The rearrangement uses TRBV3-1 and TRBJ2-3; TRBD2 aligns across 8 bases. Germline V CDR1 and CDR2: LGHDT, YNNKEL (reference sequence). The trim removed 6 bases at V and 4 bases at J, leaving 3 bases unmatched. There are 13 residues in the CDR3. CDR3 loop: CASRSTSADTQYF. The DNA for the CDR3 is TGTGCCAGCAGATCGACTAGCGCAGATACGCAGTATTTT.

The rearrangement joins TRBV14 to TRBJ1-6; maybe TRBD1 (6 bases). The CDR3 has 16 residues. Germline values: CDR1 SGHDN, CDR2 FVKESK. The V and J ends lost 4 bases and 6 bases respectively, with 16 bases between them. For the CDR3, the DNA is TGTGCCAGCAGCCTCAGGGGTGGGACTGGTAATTCACCCCTCCACTTT. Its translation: CASSLRGGTGNSPLHF.

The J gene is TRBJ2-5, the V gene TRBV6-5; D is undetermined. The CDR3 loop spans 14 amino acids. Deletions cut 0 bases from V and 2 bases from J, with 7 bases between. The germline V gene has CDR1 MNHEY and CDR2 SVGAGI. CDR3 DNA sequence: TGTGCCAGCAGTTACTCAGTTTATCAAGAGACCCAGTACTTC. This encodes CASSYSVYQETQYF.

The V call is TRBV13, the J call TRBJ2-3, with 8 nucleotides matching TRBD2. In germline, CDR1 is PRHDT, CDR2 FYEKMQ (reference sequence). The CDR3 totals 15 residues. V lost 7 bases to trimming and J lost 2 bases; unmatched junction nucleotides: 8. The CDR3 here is CASISGGVPTDTQYF. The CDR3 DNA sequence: TGTGCCAGCATAAGCGGGGGAGTACCCACAGATACGCAGTATTTT.

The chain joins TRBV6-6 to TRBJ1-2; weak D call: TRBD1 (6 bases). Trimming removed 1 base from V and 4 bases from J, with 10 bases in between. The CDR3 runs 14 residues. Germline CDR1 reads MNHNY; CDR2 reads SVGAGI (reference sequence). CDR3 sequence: CASSYYTGTYGYTF. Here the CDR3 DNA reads TGTGCCAGCAGTTACTATACAGGGACCTATGGCTACACCTTC.

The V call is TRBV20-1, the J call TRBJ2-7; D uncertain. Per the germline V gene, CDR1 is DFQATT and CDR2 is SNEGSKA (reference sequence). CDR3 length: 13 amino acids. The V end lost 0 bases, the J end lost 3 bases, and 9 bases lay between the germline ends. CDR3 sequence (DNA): TGCAGTGCTAGAGATCCCCCAAGCTACGAGCAGTACTTC. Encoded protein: CSARDPPSYEQYF.

CDR3 sequence: CASGPNDRAQYF. As DNA, the CDR3 is TGTGCTAGTGGCCCGAATGACAGGGCCCAGTATTTT. The chain combines TRBV12-5 with TRBJ2-3, with TRBD1 identical over 7 bases. Germline trimming cut 6 bases from V and 12 bases from J; bases unmatched to any gene: 9. Per germline, CDR1 LGHNT and CDR2 FRNRAP. The CDR3 contains 12 residues.